A selection of T cell receptor beta chains follows, all from one sample in a study of liver allograft versus peripheral blood T cells. TCRdb processed the reads anew with MiXCR; each CDR3 protein has one entry. The repertoire consists of around 13,000 distinct CDR3 sequences, with around 30% occurring once and the leading ten covering about 2.4%. The origin of the receptors is a human patient who had a liver transplant. Certain T cells may be donor cells from the graft. The CDR3 runs from the conserved cysteine through the conserved F or W. D genes are given only for firm matches. Expanded clones are given a class, and other clones once, few, many or no size at all.

>TRBJ2-2|TRBV6-6|TRBD1|14|few
CASNQGGQAGELFF
TGTGCCAGCAATCAGGGCGGACAGGCCGGGGAGCTGTTTTTT
>TRBJ1-4|TRBV15|.|20|medium-sized
CATSRDPPRMGFWANEKLFF
TGTGCCACCAGCAGAGATCCCCCAAGGATGGGGTTTTGGGCTAATGAAAAACTGTTTTTT
>TRBJ2-1|TRBV18|TRBD1|18|medium-sized
CASSPNKTGNKAIGEQFF
TGTGCCAGCTCACCCAATAAGACAGGGAATAAGGCAATCGGTGAGCAGTTCTTC
>TRBJ1-2|TRBV12-3/TRBV12-4|.|12|.
CASGGQHYGYTF
TGTGCCAGCGGCGGACAGCACTATGGCTACACCTTC
>TRBJ2-7|TRBV6-1|.|11|few
CASSDIYEQYF
TGTGCCAGCAGTGATATCTACGAGCAGTACTTC
>TRBJ1-1|TRBV28|.|12|few
CASSGLVTEAFF
TGTGCCAGCTCGGGTTTGGTGACTGAAGCTTTCTTT
>TRBJ2-1|TRBV19|.|15|many
CASNRAGPNSDEQFF
TGTGCCAGTAATCGGGCTGGCCCCAACAGTGATGAGCAGTTCTTC
>TRBJ2-7|TRBV5-4|.|14|many
CASSQDTGRDEQYF
TGTGCCAGCAGCCAGGACACAGGGCGGGACGAGCAGTACTTC
>TRBJ1-1|TRBV19|TRBD1|16|many
CASSILTGGGTTEAFF
TGTGCCAGTAGTATCCTGACAGGGGGAGGGACCACTGAAGCTTTCTTT
>TRBJ2-7|TRBV27|.|15|many
CASSLSNGHFYEQYF
TGTGCCAGCAGTTTATCGAACGGTCACTTCTACGAGCAGTACTTC
>TRBJ2-6|TRBV12-5|.|19|few
CASGLTGHITYSGANVLTF
TGTGCTAGTGGCCTCACGGGACACATAACTTACTCTGGGGCCAACGTCCTGACTTTC
>TRBJ2-7|TRBV20-1|TRBD2|14|.
CSAHRASGGYEQYF
TGCAGTGCTCATCGCGCTAGCGGGGGCTACGAGCAGTACTTC
>TRBJ2-7|TRBV27|TRBD2|11|.
CASSAAGEQYF
TGTGCCAGTTCCGCAGCGGGGGAGCAGTACTTC
>TRBJ1-3|TRBV6-5|.|14|few
CASGGSGRVNTIYF
TGTGCCAGCGGGGGCAGCGGGCGGGTTAACACCATATATTTT
>TRBJ2-1|TRBV19|TRBD2|15|medium-sized
CASSPLGLGSGEQFF
TGTGCCAGTAGTCCGCTCGGACTAGGGTCCGGTGAGCAGTTCTTC
>TRBJ2-7|TRBV20-1|.|13|few
CSARDGLGLEQYF
TGCAGTGCTAGAGATGGATTGGGGCTCGAGCAGTACTTC
>TRBJ2-3|TRBV29-1|.|14|medium-sized
CSESGTEGADTQYF
TGCAGCGAGAGCGGGACAGAGGGCGCAGATACGCAGTATTTT
>TRBJ1-1|TRBV12-3/TRBV12-4|TRBD1|16|.
CASSSGQGGLNTEAFF
TGTGCCAGCAGTTCGGGACAGGGCGGCCTGAACACTGAAGCTTTCTTT
>TRBJ2-7|TRBV27|TRBD1|15|.
CASSFQGVRSYEQYF
TGTGCCAGCAGTTTCCAGGGGGTGCGTTCCTACGAGCAGTACTTC
>TRBJ1-2|TRBV7-2|.|13|.
CASSLGRAYGYTF
TGTGCCAGCAGCTTAGGGAGGGCCTATGGCTACACCTTC
>TRBJ2-1|TRBV20-1|TRBD2|15|.
CSARTSGGLGGEQFF
TGCAGTGCGAGGACTAGCGGGGGGCTGGGGGGTGAGCAGTTCTTC
>TRBJ2-7|TRBV27|.|13|few
CATRKEGAYEQYF
TGTGCCACCCGGAAAGAGGGGGCCTACGAGCAGTACTTC
>TRBJ2-1|TRBV18|.|16|medium-sized
CASSPIHRTDYNEQFF
TGTGCCAGCTCACCTATCCACCGGACAGACTACAATGAGCAGTTCTTC
>TRBJ1-1|TRBV12-5|TRBD1|16|few
CASGLDDRGPNTEAFF
TGTGCTAGTGGTTTGGACGACAGGGGGCCTAACACTGAAGCTTTCTTT
>TRBJ2-1|TRBV6-2/TRBV6-3|.|18|many
CASSYQGGGRWGYNEQFF
TGTGCCAGCAGTTACCAAGGGGGAGGGAGGTGGGGTTACAATGAGCAGTTCTTC
>TRBJ1-2|TRBV6-1|.|14|medium-sized
CASSAPMGPLGYTF
TGTGCCAGCAGTGCCCCGATGGGGCCCCTGGGCTACACCTTC
>TRBJ2-7|TRBV19|TRBD2|14|.
CASSEWAGAYEQYF
TGTGCCAGTAGTGAATGGGCGGGGGCCTACGAGCAGTACTTC
>TRBJ1-1|TRBV27|.|16|many
CASSWELGRANTEAFF
TGTGCCAGCAGTTGGGAGCTGGGCAGGGCGAACACTGAAGCTTTCTTT
>TRBJ1-1|TRBV29-1|TRBD1|13|medium-sized
CSVEVRQGTEAFF
TGCAGCGTTGAAGTCAGACAGGGAACTGAAGCTTTCTTT
>TRBJ2-7|TRBV2|.|16|.
CASKYGRTGGSYEQYF
TGTGCCAGCAAGTATGGTCGGACGGGCGGCTCCTACGAGCAGTACTTC
>TRBJ2-1|TRBV30|.|15|few
CAWSVQRRHNNEQFF
TGTGCCTGGAGTGTACAGCGCAGACACAACAATGAGCAGTTCTTC